Listed here are 2 T cell receptor beta chains from one sample, sequenced in a study of cytomegalovirus exposure and HLA in healthy donors listed by TCRdb under 2017. Libraries were constructed by the immunoSEQ multiplex PCR assay. For the multiplex PCR, a mixture combining 60 forward primers for TCR Vbeta segments and 13 reverse primers for TCR Jbeta segments was used. The clones in this table, taken by TCRdb from immuneACCESS, are in-frame only. Not every clone is retained; where verified, under half of the shortfall comes from an unresolved V gene, and the cause of the rest is unknown. This sample's clone table shows about 150,000 clones. The ten largest clonotypes hold around 1.6% of the sample. The sample was PBMCs. The receptors here all came from a woman in her 50s in good health and CMV-seronegative.

The V call is TRBV5-8, the J call TRBJ2-7; 11 bases match TRBD2. The CDR3 extends over 15 amino acids. Germline lookup yields CDR1 SGHTS and CDR2 YDEGEE. V was pared by 4 bases and J by 3 bases, with 6 bases of the junction left unmatched. The CDR3 bases are TGTGCCAGCAGCCAACTAGCGGGAGAGATCTACGAGCAGTACTTC. As protein: CASSQLAGEIYEQYF.

The V call is TRBV5-4, the J call TRBJ1-6; 9 bases align to TRBD1. The CDR3 extends over 16 amino acids. The V segment lost 4 bases and the J segment 9 bases; nucleotides outside the gene matches: 11. Per germline, CDR1 SGHNT and CDR2 YYREEE (reference sequence). CDR3: CASSEGQGRLGSPLHF. CDR3 nucleotides: TGTGCCAGCAGCGAGGGACAGGGAAGGTTAGGTTCACCCCTCCACTTT.